The table lists the clone carrying this TCR beta chain with a count of one. An end of the junction differs from the germline gene, which may be a read error. These data originate in a study of blood T cell repertoires in COVID-19. The wider study: Acute and convalescent COVID-19 samples came from the United States, Italy and Spain. The analysed material was cDNA or gDNA that came from T cells, B-cell-depleted T cells, or PBMCs.

Under the authors' procedure: Quantification of nucleated cells was approximated via reference gene primer amplification. The data were produced by immunoSEQ multiplex PCR, yet TCRdb's version contains in-frame clones alone and is incomplete. V and J calls and clone size are those listed in that table; D and trimming were worked out from the DNA. Of 25,000 to 30,000 clones listed, roughly nine tenths are singletons. Germline assignment: CDR1 SGDLS and CDR2 YYNGEE. This CDR3 is built from 14 residues. The sample comprised peripheral blood. The sequence was obtained from a man between 70 and 80 years old with active COVID-19. The chain carries TRBV9 and TRBJ2-5; D possibly corresponds to TRBD2 (6 bases). Written as DNA, the CDR3 is TGTGCCAGCAGCGCCCGGGACTGGCAAGAGATCCAGTACTTC. Its translation: CASSARDWQEIQYF.